Below, one T cell receptor (beta chain) is given with its context. The data were taken from a study of graft-versus-host responses after intestinal transplantation. On the study more broadly: Multivisceral, liver-intestinal, or isolated intestinal transplants were given to recipients.

This CDR3 contains 15 residues. Between the trimmed V and J ends, which lost 2 bases and 0 bases, there was a span of 5 bases. The germline V gene has CDR1 SEHNR and CDR2 FQNEAQ (reference sequence). Sequenced by immunoSEQ multiplex PCR; TCRdb stores in-frame clones only, minus some. The sample consists of 10,000 or so clones, roughly 32% of them appearing once. The sequence derives from a human patient who was an organ donor for intestinal transplantation. The sequencing used alloreactive CD4+ T cells from a mixed lymphocyte reaction culture, collected before transplantation. This sample's subset: CFSE-low proliferating T cells sorted from roughly 6-day pre-transplant mixed lymphocyte reaction (GvH or HvG direction). This chain links TRBV7-9 with TRBJ2-6; no clear D. CDR3 nucleotide sequence: TGTGCCAGCAGCTTATTTTACTCTGGGGCCAACGTCCTGACTTTC. Amino acid sequence: CASSLFYSGANVLTF.